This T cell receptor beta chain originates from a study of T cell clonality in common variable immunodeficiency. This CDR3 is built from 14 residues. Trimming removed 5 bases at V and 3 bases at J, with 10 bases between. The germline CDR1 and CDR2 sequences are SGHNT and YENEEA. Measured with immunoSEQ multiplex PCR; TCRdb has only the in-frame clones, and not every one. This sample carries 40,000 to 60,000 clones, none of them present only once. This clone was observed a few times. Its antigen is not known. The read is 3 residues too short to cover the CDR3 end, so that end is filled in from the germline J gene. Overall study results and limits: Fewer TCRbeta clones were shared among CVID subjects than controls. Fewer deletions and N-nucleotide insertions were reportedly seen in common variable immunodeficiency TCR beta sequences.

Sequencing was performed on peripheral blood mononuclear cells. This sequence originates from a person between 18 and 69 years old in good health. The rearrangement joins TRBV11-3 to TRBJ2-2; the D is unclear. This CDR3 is CASSNLRDTGELFF. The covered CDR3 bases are TGTGCCAGCAGCAACCTCCGGGACACCGGGGAG.